Sequencing of this TCR beta chain was carried out in a study of vaccination and CD4 T cells after COVID-19. With regard to this clonotype: Its antigen is still unknown.

The treatment: roughly 10-day PBMC culture with coronavirus spike peptide pools or control peptides (ViraFEST assay). Researchers used the Oncomine TCR Beta short-read assay to sequence DNA from cultured CD4+ T cells. TCRdb fed the PCR reads into MiXCR, producing one record per CDR3 protein. The sample has over 20,000 distinct CDR3 sequences; around two fifths are singletons. With 2 bases clipped from V and 2 bases from J, the junction kept 6 bases outside the gene matches. This CDR3 contains 15 residues. Germline CDR1 reads MNHEY; CDR2 reads SVGAGI. This receptor was identified in a human donor who had recovered from COVID-19. The rearrangement uses TRBV6-5 and TRBJ2-7, with TRBD2 identical over 7 bases. The sequenced sample was CD4+ T cells from blood, cultured in vitro. DNA for the CDR3: TGTGCCAGCAGTTACCGCGGGGGTAGAGCCTACGAGCAGTACTTC. Translated: CASSYRGGRAYEQYF.